The 10 T cell receptor beta chains below all came from one sample that was sequenced in a study of cytotoxic CD8 clonotypes in ibrutinib-treated CLL. Clones were sequenced by immunoSEQ multiplex PCR, and TCRdb holds only the in-frame ones, with some missing. The sample includes about 30,000 clones, less than 60% of them seen just once. The sample consisted of PBMCs, taken before ibrutinib treatment. All receptors come from a human donor with chronic lymphocytic leukemia.

V is TRBV7-7 and J is TRBJ2-6; D unclear. The CDR3 consists of 17 residues. Trimming removed 5 bases from V and 5 bases from J, with 19 bases in between. CDR1 and CDR2 from the germline V gene are SSHAT and FNYEAQ (reference sequence). The CDR3 region has the DNA TGTGCCAGCAGCGTTCCTTCGCCACAAAGTCGGGCCAACGTCCTGACTTTC. Translated: CASSVPSPQSRANVLTF. The full variable domain, completed using reference TRBV7-7 and TRBJ2-6, is GAGVSQSPRYKVTKRGQDVTLRCDPISSHATLYWYQQALGQGPEFLTYFNYEAQPDKSGLPSDRFSAERPEGSISTLTIQRTEQRDSAMYRCASSVPSPQSRANVLTFGAGSRLTVL.

The chain carries TRBV5-4 and TRBJ2-7, with 9 nucleotides matching TRBD1. The germline V gene has CDR1 SGHNT and CDR2 YYREEE (reference sequence). This CDR3 is 14 amino acids long. V lost 4 bases, J lost 2 bases, and 4 bases stayed unmatched. The CDR3 nucleotides read TGTGCCAGCAGCGCCGGGACAGGGACCTACGAGCAGTACTTC. This sequence encodes CASSAGTGTYEQYF.

This chain joins TRBV5-1 and TRBJ1-1; possibly TRBD1 for D (5 bases). The CDR3 loop spans 13 amino acids. The V gene's germline CDR1 is SGHRS and CDR2 YFSETQ. V was pared by 3 bases and J by 7 bases, with 13 bases between. As DNA, the CDR3 is TGCGCCAGCAGCTCATTATTAGACAGTGAAGCTTTCTTT. This encodes CASSSLLDSEAFF.

This sequence joins TRBV7-8 and TRBJ2-1, with 8 bases fitting TRBD2. The CDR3 consists of 16 residues. Germline V CDR1 and CDR2: SGHVS, FQNEAQ. Trimming at V came to 3 bases and at J to 6 bases, leaving 10 bases not matched to a gene. The CDR3 loop reads CASSFGDPGLGNEQFF. DNA for the CDR3: TGTGCCAGCAGCTTTGGAGATCCGGGACTAGGCAATGAGCAGTTCTTC.

V gene TRBV4-1 combines with J gene TRBJ1-1, with unresolved D. From germline, CDR1 is MGHRA and CDR2 YSYEKL. This CDR3 has 14 residues. Trimming took 7 bases from V and 6 from J, leaving 18 bases between them. CDR3 residues: CASTNSDFSPEAFF. Written as DNA, the CDR3 is TGCGCCAGCACGAATAGCGATTTCTCCCCTGAAGCTTTCTTT.

This clone was seen more than once but under ten times. V is TRBV10-3 and J is TRBJ1-2, with D unresolved. V gave up 6 bases and J gave up 4 bases, with 15 bases separating them. The V gene's germline CDR1 is ENHRY and CDR2 SYGVKD. The CDR3 totals 14 residues. The CDR3 nucleotides are TGTGCCATCAGCCCTGGCGGGGTCGGCTATGGCTACACCTTC. It is translated as CAISPGGVGYGYTF.

This clone was seen only a few times. The CDR3 sequence: CASSSQQGRSSTDTQYF. The CDR3 DNA reads as TGTGCCAGCAGCTCACAACAGGGACGCTCTAGCACAGATACGCAGTATTTT. V usage is TRBV7-8 and J usage is TRBJ2-3; D is perhaps TRBD1 (6 bases). The CDR3 spans 17 residues. The V end lost 4 bases, the J end lost 0 bases, and 17 bases lay between the germline ends. CDR1 is SGHVS and CDR2 is FQNEAQ in the germline V gene.

The chain recombines TRBV7-8 with TRBJ1-6; TRBD1 matches at 9 bases. This CDR3 region has 16 residues. In germline, CDR1 is SGHVS, CDR2 FQNEAQ. V gave up 5 bases and J gave up 3 bases; unmatched junction bases: 5. Written as DNA, the CDR3 is TGTGCCAGCAGCCCAACAGGGGGCGACTATAATTCACCCCTCCACTTT. Translating it yields CASSPTGGDYNSPLHF.

The gene calls are TRBV10-2 and TRBJ1-2; 7 positions agree with TRBD1. The CDR3 is made up of 16 amino acids. Germline assignment: CDR1 WSHSY and CDR2 SAAADI. With V trimmed by 6 bases and J by 8 bases, 18 bases remained unmatched. CDR3 nucleotide sequence: TGCGCCAGCAGGGGGTTACCGGGACAGCCTCCCCCGGGCTACACCTTC. Translation: CASRGLPGQPPPGYTF.

This chain uses TRBV30 with TRBJ1-1; D gene unclear. Germline values: CDR1 GTSNPN, CDR2 SVGIG (reference sequence). The CDR3 has 13 amino acids. V lost 2 bases, J lost 0 bases, and 7 bases lay in between. CDR3 DNA: TGTGCCTGGAGTATGAGGGTGAACACTGAAGCTTTCTTT. Residues: CAWSMRVNTEAFF. Complete variable domain (other parts from reference TRBV30 and TRBJ1-1): SQTIHQWPATLVQPVGSPLSLECTVEGTSNPNLYWYRQAAGRGLQLLFYSVGIGQISSEVPQNLSASRPQDRQFILSSKKLLLSDSGFYLCAWSMRVNTEAFFGQGTRLTVV.